This T cell receptor beta chain comes out of a study of OX40 agonist ivuxolimab in advanced cancers. Notes on this clone: What it binds is unknown. A much bigger clone sits one base away, suggesting this may be a read error.

Germline CDR1 reads SGHRS; CDR2 reads YFSETQ. The CDR3 length is 11 residues. With 4 bases removed from V and 2 bases from J, the gap between germline ends came to 4 bases. Study-wide results and caveats: Some patients who did not respond also had low normalized T-cell clonal expansion. The expanded peripheral T cells' antigen specificity was not determined.

Libraries were prepared by immunoSEQ multiplex PCR; TCRdb keeps only in-frame clonotypes and omits some of them. The sample consists of 30,000 or so clones, about 82% of them appearing once. The chain recombines TRBV5-1 with TRBJ2-7; D remains unclear. The origin of this receptor is an adult with an advanced solid tumor such as melanoma, head and neck, liver or kidney cancer. The sample consisted of CD4+ or CD8+ T cells sorted from blood, taken in a trial of the OX40 agonist ivuxolimab. The CDR3 here is CASSDTYEQYF. The DNA for the CDR3 is TGCGCCAGCAGCGACACCTACGAGCAGTACTTC.